The T cell receptor (beta chain) under discussion was sequenced for a study of T cells after yellow fever vaccination. General study points: Researchers report a weaker secondary response that nonetheless peaked faster, day 5 versus 15. A minor fraction of clonotypes spanned both CD4 and CD8 compartments. Abundant bulk-derived clonotypes could contaminate FACS-sorted repertoires.

This clonotype appeared many times. Its antigen is still unknown. TCR cDNA, made by 5'RACE template switching, carried an added universal primer site and UMIs. TCRdb redid the calling of the 5' RACE reads with MiXCR, one entry per CDR3 protein. The sample gives 150,000 or so distinct CDR3 sequences, less than 8.5% of which show up once; more than 0.6% is in the top ten. Sample: CD4+ T cells sorted from PBMCs, taken 10 days after the yellow fever booster vaccination. This clonotype was obtained from a man under 40 who received the YFV17D yellow fever vaccine.

CDR3 coding DNA: TGCAGCGTCGGTCTGGAGACCCAGTACTTC. Translating gives CSVGLETQYF. The chain couples TRBV29-1 to TRBJ2-5; D unclear. Germline V gives CDR1 SQVTM, CDR2 ANQGSEA. V lost 6 bases and J 5 bases, leaving 7 bases between the germline ends. The CDR3 has 10 amino acids.